This T cell receptor (beta chain) was observed in a study of cytomegalovirus exposure and HLA in healthy donors (dated by TCRdb to 2017 to 2019). A note on the overall study: An earlier analysis of approximately 640 of the donors reported approximately 270 Gb of sequence data and 120 million or so unique TCR beta sequences from about 200 million T cells. About 300 gigabases of sequencing data and some 85 million unique TCR sequences were included in an early release covering about 700 HLA-typed donors. The genetic ancestry cluster associated with self-reported Caucasian donors included about 81% of the roughly 410 genotyped donors. The study aimed to test whether cataloging public T cell receptors could reveal signatures of past pathogen exposure. The T cell repertoires of 700 or so subjects were profiled by immunosequencing and related to cytomegalovirus serostatus. In addition to the first cohort of approximately 670 subjects, a separate validation cohort of 120 different subjects was used. The study combined high-throughput TCR immunosequencing, statistical association of individual TCRs with disease status, and machine learning to predict cytomegalovirus infection status. A later analysis re-examined previously published TCR beta repertoires from about 670 donors and added high-resolution HLA genotyping to investigate patterns of TCR occurrence. In the later analysis, no new phenotypic data were used to find candidate immune exposures; instead, reliance was placed on TCR beta sequences and their occurrence across donors. An earlier analysis of around 540 of the donors applied high-throughput TCR beta sequencing to assess whether each TCR beta V gene segment acted as functional or pseudogenic. Donor age, sex, ethnicity and CMV serostatus were compiled together with the repertoire data. In a later genetic analysis, genome-wide SNP genotypes for about 55% of the roughly 700 donors were used, and that subset was treated as a discovery cohort. All discovery cohort repertoires had been generated using a single sequencing platform. Both class I and class II loci were covered by HLA typing, at four-digit resolution. Typing coverage varied by locus: roughly 620-640 donors for A, B, C, DRB1 and DQB1; 522 for DQA1; more than 600 for DPA1; fewer than 480 for DPB1. About five DR-DQ haplotypes were treated as single units for association and clustering because of strong linkage in the cohort. Among 300 to 450 genotyped donors of the cohort, an average of approximately 250,000 unique TCR beta nucleotide sequences were sequenced per donor, around 20% of them non-productive.

Preparation of the library involved the immunoSEQ multiplex PCR assay. The multiplex PCR relied on a mix of 60 forward primers for TCR Vbeta segments and 13 reverse primers for TCR Jbeta segments. A multiplex PCR assay on genomic DNA amplified the CDR3 region of rearranged TCR beta genes. The amplified TCR beta libraries were sequenced on the Illumina HiSeq System as 87-base-pair reads. Under the source paper's analysis protocol: A later analysis tallied approximately 87 million unique TCR beta chains across the approximately 670 repertoires, and some 10 million of those chains were shared by two or more donors. Raw reads were error-corrected and collapsed into unique sequences with a nearest-neighbor algorithm that merged closely related sequences to remove PCR and sequencing errors. CDR3 sequences were aligned to IMGT reference sequences to assign V, D and J gene segments. Each retained sequence needed at least a six-nucleotide match to both a V gene segment and a J gene segment. A rearrangement was called productive if the CDR3 had no stop codons and remained in frame with V and J, and every other rearrangement was called non-productive. Following IMGT convention, CDR3 was defined as the stretch from the second conserved V-encoded cysteine to the conserved J-encoded phenylalanine. The earlier analysis of 550 to 650 of the donors excluded any sequence lacking an unambiguous match to a single V gene segment. In an earlier analysis of approximately 590 of the donors, a V segment was called functional when productive rearrangements were above 56.7%, and segregating when the standard deviation between donors exceeded 5%. To diagnose cytomegalovirus status from the catalog of TCR beta chain sequences, a statistical classification framework was built. A later analysis assigned V and J genes by comparing TCR nucleotide sequences with IMGT/GENE-DB human TR gene sequences. The TCRdist pipeline was used in a later analysis to assign CDR3 sequences and most-parsimonious VDJ recombination scenarios. In a later analysis, each TCR beta chain was defined by its CDR3 amino acid sequence together with its V-gene family, and reads without a unique V-gene family were excluded. A later analysis removed nearly 600 highly shared, low-generation-probability nucleotide sequences to deal with suspected cross-contamination and a sequencing artifact. For each public chain, a later analysis derived a clonal expansion index from normalized ranks of inferred template counts within each repertoire. In a later analysis, generation probabilities were computed using a VDJ recombination model fitted to out-of-frame rearrangements, and the results were checked against IGoR. A later analysis scored TCR-TCR, TCR-HLA and TCR-CMV co-occurrence with hypergeometric tests, applying a repertoire-size bias correction to TCR pairs. A later analysis estimated false discovery rates by permuting HLA or CMV assignments 20 times. In a later analysis, co-occurring TCRs were grouped using DBSCAN, and TCRdist sequence similarity was added for clustering within HLA-allele-positive subsets. Repertoires with fewer than 30,000 or more than 120,000 public chains, plus five repertoires with anomalous nucleotide sharing, were excluded from co-occurrence clustering. In TCRdb, the immuneACCESS table is reduced to in-frame sequences with V and J assigned. These tables do not hold every clone; where another copy was compared, an unresolved V gene accounts for under half, and the others remain unexplained. V and J calls plus clone size are reproduced from that table; the DNA served to infer D and trimming. The sample yields approximately 240,000 clones; around four fifths were counted once. The ten largest clones represent about 0.6% of the sample.

The CDR3 spans 17 residues, from the cysteine through the phenylalanine. Only the CDR3 region is kept as DNA, spanning 51 bases read in frame from base 1. The germline V gene (reference sequence) sets CDR1 to SGHNT and CDR2 to YYREEE. After removal of 5 bases from V and 5 bases from J, the junction retains 13 bases not matched to a gene. The cohort consisted of some 670 healthy bone marrow donors. At the time of sampling, all cohort members were nominally healthy, though unrecorded immune exposures were likely present. The donor was CMV seronegative and belonged to the group of 320 or so seronegative cohort members. Every donor gave a peripheral blood sample, and the peripheral blood mononuclear cells from that sample were used for TCR beta sequencing. Genomic DNA was extracted from the blood cell samples with the Qiagen DNeasy Blood Extraction Kit. Study-wide conclusions, independent of this receptor: Most CMV-associated TCR beta chains appeared to be HLA-restricted in a later analysis, and the HLA associations seemed to be driven largely by CMV exposure. Immune exposure information for the cohort was limited to CMV serostatus. In vitro tests confirmed that a few of the cytomegalovirus-associated TCR beta chains recognize cytomegalovirus antigens. The earlier analysis of some 560 of the donors excluded roughly 16 rarely observed V segments, including chromosome 9 orphons, because counts were too low. In a later genetic analysis, a missense DCLRE1C variant was associated with V-gene and J-gene trimming of TCR beta chains, and the association was replicated in an independent cohort. HLA typing was unavailable for some donors at each locus, so association tests used only the typed subset. Roughly uniform sequencing depth across donors was assumed in presence/absence analyses, although this assumption may not hold. It was suggested by the authors that the approach could potentially be generalized to other disease states and immunological phenotypes. The study gave a list of some 150 TCR beta chains associated with cytomegalovirus. In a later analysis, the rate of TCR association differed among HLA loci, with DRB1 alleles having the most associated TCRs and HLA-C alleles having the fewest. A cluster of highly shared sequence variants was judged likely to be a technical artifact of the sequencing pipeline. Compared with equally common non-associated chains, HLA-associated TCR beta chains in a later analysis were more clonally expanded and had lower generation probabilities. At a false discovery rate of 0.05, a later analysis linked 16,951 TCR beta sequences to specific HLA alleles. Because the 87-base-pair reads could not distinguish some IMGT-functional V segments, including TRBV6-2 and TRBV6-3, those segments were excluded. Most TCR sequences were seen in very few donors, while some public TCRs were found in many individuals. A further reported finding was that TCR beta sequences accurately predicted the HLA-A and HLA-B alleles for most subjects in the first cohort. Correlated functional status among segregating V segments might be attributable to linkage disequilibrium, but an unknown experimental factor could not be ruled out. When HLA alleles, especially DR and DQ, strongly co-occurred, TCR associations were difficult to assign to individual alleles. A later analysis reported that several top co-occurrence clusters appeared linked to parvovirus B19, influenza, CMV and Epstein-Barr virus. In a later genetic analysis, fewer N-insertions in productive TCRs were reported among donors in an Asian-associated ancestry cluster than the roughly 700-donor mean. Cytomegalovirus status was reported to be diagnosed by the classifier with high specificity and sensitivity in both the original and validation cohorts. Broadly in line with IMGT annotations, most TCR beta V segments showed up in productive rearrangements about 90% or about 30% of the time in an earlier analysis of several hundred of the donors. The cohort was sequenced for TCR beta chains only, and without alpha or paired-chain data the features that could be detected were limited.

Notes on this clone: Its cognate antigen has yet to be identified. Base qualities are not provided; no much larger clone lies one nucleotide away.

The chain employs TRBV5-4 and TRBJ2-2, and TRBD1 matches 9 of the central bases. Sequenced material: PBMCs. The TCR was taken from a woman aged 40 to 50 in good health and CMV-seronegative. At the DNA level, the sequence is TGTGCCAGCAGGCCCTCGACAGGGGGATTTAGTACCGGGGAGCTGTTTTTT. It translates to CASRPSTGGFSTGELFF. Beyond the CDR3, the reference TRBV5-4 and TRBJ2-2 genes provide the residues; the full variable domain reads: ETGVTQSPTHLIKTRGQQVTLRCSSQSGHNTVSWYQQALGQGPQFIFQYYREEENGRGNFPPRFSGLQFPNYSSELNVNALELDDSALYLCASRPSTGGFSTGELFFGEGSRLTVL.